The following is a T cell receptor beta chain sequence with its context. Its antigen remains undetermined. Base quality data are lacking; no much larger clone is found one base away. The CDR3 runs 13 residues from the cysteine to the phenylalanine. Here the CDR3 DNA is all that survives: 39 bases in frame from base 1. V lost 6 bases and J lost 9 bases, and the count of bases not matched to a germline gene is 2. Via the germline V gene (reference sequence), CDR1 is MNHNY and CDR2 SVGAGI. This specimen comes from a study of cytomegalovirus exposure and HLA in healthy donors (dated by TCRdb to 2016 to 2017). Describing the broader study: An earlier analysis of several hundred of the donors reported about 290 Gb of sequence data and 117 million unique TCR beta sequences from 150 million to 200 million T cells. Donor age, sex, ethnicity and CMV serostatus were compiled together with the repertoire data. Using immunosequencing, the study profiled T cell repertoires from 550 to 750 subjects and related those repertoires to cytomegalovirus serostatus. The study aimed to test whether signatures of past pathogen exposure could be identified by cataloging public T cell receptors. In addition to the first cohort of approximately 670 subjects, a separate validation cohort of about 120 different subjects was used. The study combined high-throughput TCR immunosequencing, statistical association of individual TCRs with disease status, and machine learning to predict cytomegalovirus infection status. Among the roughly 400 genotyped donors, around 81% belonged to the genetic ancestry cluster associated with self-reported Caucasian donors. About 310 gigabases of sequencing data and approximately 93 million unique TCR sequences were included in an early release covering several hundred HLA-typed donors. Every repertoire in the discovery cohort had been generated on one and the same sequencing platform. In the later analysis, no new phenotypic data were used to find candidate immune exposures; instead, reliance was placed on TCR beta sequences and their occurrence across donors. In a later genetic analysis, genome-wide SNP genotypes for about 65% of the roughly 700 donors were used, and that subset was treated as a discovery cohort. Roughly five DR-DQ haplotypes were handled as single units for association and clustering, since linkage in the cohort was strong. Both class I and class II loci were covered by HLA typing, at four-digit resolution. Typing coverage varied by locus: about 629-640 donors for A, B, C, DRB1 and DQB1; approximately 520 for DQA1; about 570 for DPA1; about 450 for DPB1. An earlier analysis of a few hundred of the donors applied high-throughput TCR beta sequencing to assess whether each TCR beta V gene segment acted as functional or pseudogenic. On average, approximately 250,000 unique TCR beta nucleotide sequences were sequenced per donor among about 400 genotyped donors of the cohort, with roughly 19% of those sequences being non-productive. A later analysis re-examined previously published TCR beta repertoires from over 500 donors and added high-resolution HLA genotyping to investigate patterns of TCR occurrence.

The cohort was made up of 500 to 850 healthy bone marrow donors. All cohort members were sampled while nominally healthy, although unrecorded immune exposures were likely present. The donor was CMV seronegative and belonged to the group of 350 to 400 seronegative cohort members. A peripheral blood sample was provided by each donor, and peripheral blood mononuclear cells were used for TCR beta sequencing. The Qiagen DNeasy Blood Extraction Kit was used to extract genomic DNA from the blood cell samples. The library came from the immunoSEQ multiplex PCR assay. A mixture of 60 forward primers for TCR Vbeta segments and 13 reverse primers for TCR Jbeta segments was used in the multiplex PCR. The CDR3 region of rearranged TCR beta genes was amplified from genomic DNA by a multiplex PCR assay. The amplified TCR beta libraries were sequenced on the Illumina HiSeq System as 87-base-pair reads. The published analysis was carried out like this. A later analysis tallied tens of millions of unique TCR beta chains across the 660 or so repertoires, and some 12 million of those chains were shared by two or more donors. A nearest-neighbor algorithm error-corrected the raw reads and collapsed the reads into unique sequences, merging closely related sequences to remove PCR and sequencing errors. V, D and J gene segments were assigned by aligning CDR3 sequences to IMGT reference sequences. For a sequence to be retained, a match of at least six nucleotides to both a V gene segment and a J gene segment was required. Rearrangements were called productive when the CDR3 lacked stop codons and stayed in frame with V and J; all others were non-productive. CDR3 was defined by IMGT convention, running from the second conserved V-encoded cysteine to the conserved J-encoded phenylalanine. Sequences without an unambiguous match to a single V gene segment were excluded from the earlier analysis of over 500 of the donors. In an earlier analysis of 450 to 700 of the donors, V segments were called functional above 56.7% productive rearrangements and were called segregating when the between-donor standard deviation exceeded 5%. A statistical classification framework was built to diagnose cytomegalovirus status from the catalog of TCR beta chain sequences. V and J gene assignment, in a later analysis, came from comparing TCR nucleotide sequences with IMGT/GENE-DB human TR gene sequences. In a later analysis, CDR3 sequences and most-parsimonious VDJ recombination scenarios were assigned using the TCRdist pipeline. In a later analysis, each TCR beta chain was defined by its CDR3 amino acid sequence together with its V-gene family, and reads without a unique V-gene family were excluded. A later analysis removed roughly 590 highly shared, low-generation-probability nucleotide sequences to deal with suspected cross-contamination and a sequencing artifact. A later analysis calculated a clonal expansion index for each public chain from normalized within-repertoire ranks of inferred template counts. In a later analysis, generation probabilities were computed using a VDJ recombination model fitted to out-of-frame rearrangements, and the results were checked against IGoR. Hypergeometric tests were used in a later analysis to score TCR-TCR, TCR-HLA and TCR-CMV co-occurrence, with a repertoire-size bias correction applied to the TCR pairs. A later analysis estimated false discovery rates by permuting HLA or CMV assignments 20 times. In a later analysis, co-occurring TCRs were grouped using DBSCAN, with TCRdist sequence similarity added in when clustering inside HLA-allele-positive subsets. Co-occurrence clustering excluded repertoires with fewer than 30,000 or more than 120,000 public chains, plus five with anomalous nucleotide sharing. Drawn from immuneACCESS, this table holds only the in-frame rearrangements with V and J called that TCRdb kept. Clones are partly lost; checked studies trace under half to an unresolved V gene and leave the rest unexplained. V, J and clone size reflect that table, while D and trimming were determined from the DNA. This sample has roughly 60,000 clones in its table, and around 83% of those were observed once. In total, the top ten clones hold roughly 4.5% of the sample.

Overall study results and their limits: Because some donors lacked HLA typing at each locus, the association tests relied only on the typed subset. A later analysis found that most CMV-associated TCR beta chains appeared HLA-restricted, with HLA associations seemingly driven largely by CMV exposure. It was suggested by the authors that the approach could potentially be generalized to other disease states and immunological phenotypes. The classifier was reported to diagnose cytomegalovirus status with high specificity and sensitivity in both the original cohort and the validation cohort. A later genetic analysis reported fewer N-insertions in productive TCRs among donors in an Asian-associated ancestry cluster than the roughly 620-donor mean. A few of the identified cytomegalovirus-associated TCR beta chains were confirmed in vitro to be specific for cytomegalovirus antigens. Linkage disequilibrium might explain the correlated functional status among segregating V segments, but an unknown experimental factor could not be ruled out. Strong co-occurrence of HLA alleles, especially DR and DQ, made assigning TCR associations to individual alleles difficult. A cluster of highly shared sequence variants was judged likely to be a technical artifact of the sequencing pipeline. In this cohort, only TCR beta chains were sequenced, and detectable features were limited by the absence of alpha or paired-chain data. Immune exposure information for the cohort was limited to CMV serostatus. A further reported finding was that TCR beta sequences accurately predicted the HLA-A and HLA-B alleles for most subjects in the first cohort. V-gene and J-gene trimming of TCR beta chains was associated with a missense DCLRE1C variant in a later genetic analysis, and the association was replicated in an independent cohort. In a later analysis, TCR association rates were found to vary across HLA loci, with the most associated TCRs seen for DRB1 alleles and the fewest for HLA-C alleles. According to a later analysis, parvovirus B19, influenza, CMV and Epstein-Barr virus appeared linked to several top co-occurrence clusters. Specific HLA alleles were associated with over 15,000 TCR beta sequences at a false discovery rate of 0.05 in a later analysis. Across donors, most TCR sequences were observed very rarely, whereas some public TCRs were present in many individuals. Compared with equally common non-associated chains, HLA-associated TCR beta chains in a later analysis were more clonally expanded and had lower generation probabilities. Presence/absence analyses assumed roughly uniform sequencing depth across donors, an assumption that may not hold. Because counts were too low, roughly 17 rarely observed V segments, including chromosome 9 orphons, were left out of the earlier analysis of a few hundred of the donors. Some IMGT-functional V segments, including TRBV6-2 and TRBV6-3, could not be told apart with the 87-base-pair reads, so those segments were excluded. An earlier analysis of around 600 of the donors showed that most TCR beta V segments appeared in productive rearrangements either about 87% or about 30% of the time, which broadly matched IMGT annotations. The study gave a list of about 150 TCR beta chains associated with cytomegalovirus.

This sequence uses TRBV6-6 and TRBJ1-6; 10 junctional bases match TRBD1. The sequence derives from a man aged 25 to 45 in good health and CMV-seronegative. Sequencing was done on a sample of PBMCs. The CDR3 region reads CASSRTGGSPLHF. The DNA sequence is given as TGTGCCAGCAGCCGGACAGGGGGTTCACCCCTCCACTTT.